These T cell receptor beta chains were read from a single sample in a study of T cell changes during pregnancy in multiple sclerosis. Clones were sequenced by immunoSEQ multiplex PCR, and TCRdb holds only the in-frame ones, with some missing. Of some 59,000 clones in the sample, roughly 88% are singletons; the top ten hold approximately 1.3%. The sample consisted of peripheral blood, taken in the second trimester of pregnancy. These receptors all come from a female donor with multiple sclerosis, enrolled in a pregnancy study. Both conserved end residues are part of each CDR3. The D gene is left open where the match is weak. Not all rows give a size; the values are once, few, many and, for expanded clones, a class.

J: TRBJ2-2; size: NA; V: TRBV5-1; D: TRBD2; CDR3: CASSSRPTSGGPTNTGELFF; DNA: TGCGCCAGCAGCTCCCGGCCGACTAGCGGGGGGCCTACGAACACCGGGGAGCTGTTTTTT
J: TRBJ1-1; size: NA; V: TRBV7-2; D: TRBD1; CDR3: CASSLEIVRDRGDTEAFF; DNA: TGTGCCAGCAGCTTAGAAATAGTTCGGGACAGGGGGGACACTGAAGCTTTCTTT
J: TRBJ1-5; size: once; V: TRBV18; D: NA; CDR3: CASSPPAGSNQPQHF; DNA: TGTGCCAGCTCACCACCCGCAGGGAGCAATCAGCCCCAGCATTTT
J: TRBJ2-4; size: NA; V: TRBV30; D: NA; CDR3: CAWIGETRPPAKNIQYF; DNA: TGTGCCTGGATCGGTGAGACAAGGCCACCGGCCAAAAACATTCAGTACTTC
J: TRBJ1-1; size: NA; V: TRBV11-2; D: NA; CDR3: CASSHGMNTEAFF; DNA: TGTGCCAGCAGCCACGGGATGAACACTGAAGCTTTCTTT
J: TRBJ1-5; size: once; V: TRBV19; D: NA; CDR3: CASSMDTFSNQPQHF; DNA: TGTGCCAGTAGCATGGACACCTTTAGCAATCAGCCCCAGCATTTT
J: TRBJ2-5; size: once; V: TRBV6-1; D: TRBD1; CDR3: CASRKQGEETQYF; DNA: TGTGCCAGCAGGAAACAGGGGGAAGAGACCCAGTACTTC
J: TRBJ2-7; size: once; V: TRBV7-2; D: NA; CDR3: CASSLELVSYEQYF; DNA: TGTGCCAGCAGCTTAGAACTGGTGAGCTACGAGCAGTACTTC
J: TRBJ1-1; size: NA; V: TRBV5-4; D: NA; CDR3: CASTHPVGRGRNTEAFF; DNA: TGTGCCAGCACCCACCCGGTAGGGAGGGGGAGGAACACTGAAGCTTTCTTT
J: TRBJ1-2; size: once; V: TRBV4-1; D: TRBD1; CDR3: CASSQAAGQGIGGYTF; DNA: TGCGCCAGCAGCCAAGCGGCGGGACAGGGAATTGGTGGCTACACCTTC
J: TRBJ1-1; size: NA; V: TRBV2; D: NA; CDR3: CASRRDTMNTEAFF; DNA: TGTGCCAGCCGAAGGGACACCATGAACACTGAAGCTTTCTTT
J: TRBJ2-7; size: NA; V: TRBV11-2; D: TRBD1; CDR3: CASSLSGDSLGRQYF; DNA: TGTGCCAGCAGCTTATCTGGGGACAGCCTTGGGAGGCAGTACTTC
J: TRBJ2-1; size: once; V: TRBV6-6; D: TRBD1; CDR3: CASRLQTGGRENEQFF; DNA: TGTGCCAGCAGACTACAGACAGGGGGCAGGGAGAATGAGCAGTTCTTC
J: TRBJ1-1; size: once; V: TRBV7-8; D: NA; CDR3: CASSLLRNTEAFF; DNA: TGTGCCAGCAGCCTCCTGAGGAACACTGAAGCTTTCTTT
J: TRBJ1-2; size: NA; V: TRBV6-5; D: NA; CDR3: CASGGFGKNYGYTF; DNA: TGTGCCAGCGGCGGCTTCGGGAAAAACTATGGCTACACCTTC
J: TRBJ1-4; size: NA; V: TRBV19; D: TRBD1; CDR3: CASSTDRGGGHEKLFF; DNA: TGTGCCAGTAGTACCGACAGGGGAGGCGGTCATGAAAAACTGTTTTTT
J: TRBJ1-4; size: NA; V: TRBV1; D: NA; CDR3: CTSSPRRAATNEKLFF; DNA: TGCACCAGCAGCCCGCGCAGGGCGGCCACTAATGAAAAACTGTTTTTT
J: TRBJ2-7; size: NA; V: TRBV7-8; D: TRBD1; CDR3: CASSRRDRTTGQYF; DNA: TGTGCCAGCAGCCGCCGGGACAGAACTACGGGGCAGTACTTC
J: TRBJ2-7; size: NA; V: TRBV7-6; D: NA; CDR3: CASSKGQRLSYEQYF; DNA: TGTGCCAGCAGCAAAGGACAGCGTCTCTCCTACGAGCAGTACTTC
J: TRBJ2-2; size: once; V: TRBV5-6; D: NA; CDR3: CASSFRGAGTGELFF; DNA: TGTGCCAGCAGCTTCCGCGGGGCGGGCACCGGGGAGCTGTTTTTT
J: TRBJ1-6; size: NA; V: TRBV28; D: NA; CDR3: CASTTANGSYNSPLHF; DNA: TGTGCCAGCACTACCGCAAACGGCTCCTATAATTCACCCCTCCACTTT
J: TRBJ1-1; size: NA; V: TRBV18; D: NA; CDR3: CASSPTGGDTEAFF; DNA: TGTGCCAGCTCACCGACCGGGGGGGACACTGAAGCTTTCTTT
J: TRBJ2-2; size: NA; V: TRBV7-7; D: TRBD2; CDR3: CASSLGLANTGELFF; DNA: TGTGCTAGCAGCTTAGGACTAGCGAACACCGGGGAGCTGTTTTTT
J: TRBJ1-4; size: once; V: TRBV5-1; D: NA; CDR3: CASSFAGASEKLFF; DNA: TGCGCCAGCAGCTTTGCGGGGGCGTCCGAAAAACTGTTTTTT
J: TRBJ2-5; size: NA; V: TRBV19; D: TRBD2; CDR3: CASSILAGAVPGTQYF; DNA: TGTGCCAGTAGTATCCTAGCGGGCGCCGTTCCAGGGACCCAGTACTTC
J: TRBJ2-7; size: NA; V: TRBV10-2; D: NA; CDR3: CASKRTGDSYEQYF; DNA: TGCGCCAGCAAAAGGACTGGCGATTCCTACGAGCAGTACTTC
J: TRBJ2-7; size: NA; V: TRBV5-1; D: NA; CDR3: CASSLSQPPYEQYF; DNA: TGCGCCAGCAGCTTGTCACAGCCCCCCTACGAGCAGTACTTC
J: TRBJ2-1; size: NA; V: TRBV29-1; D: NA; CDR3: CSVFRVRGEQFF; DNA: TGCAGCGTCTTCAGGGTAAGAGGTGAGCAGTTCTTC
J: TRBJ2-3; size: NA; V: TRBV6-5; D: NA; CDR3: CASRETLTDTQYF; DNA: TGTGCCAGCAGGGAGACGCTCACAGATACGCAGTATTTT
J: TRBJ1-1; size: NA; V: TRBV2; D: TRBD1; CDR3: CASRRDRADTEAFF; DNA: TGTGCCAGCAGGAGGGACAGGGCTGACACTGAAGCTTTCTTT
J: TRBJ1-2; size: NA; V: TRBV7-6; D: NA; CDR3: CASSLTWNPSGYGYTF; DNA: TGTGCCAGCAGCTTAACGTGGAATCCGTCGGGCTATGGCTACACCTTC
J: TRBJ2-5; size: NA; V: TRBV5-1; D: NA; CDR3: CASSPGLMDIETQYF; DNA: TGCGCCAGCAGCCCGGGACTTATGGACATAGAGACCCAGTACTTC
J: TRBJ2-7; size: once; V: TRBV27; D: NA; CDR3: CASSLPTGRGGTYEQYF; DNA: TGTGCCAGCAGTTTGCCCACAGGGAGGGGCGGGACCTACGAGCAGTACTTC
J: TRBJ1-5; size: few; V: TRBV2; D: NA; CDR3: CASSEWPQPQHF; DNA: TGTGCCAGCAGTGAATGGCCTCAGCCCCAGCATTTT
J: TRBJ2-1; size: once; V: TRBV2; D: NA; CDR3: CASSSPGLEAYNEQFF; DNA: TGTGCCAGCAGTTCACCGGGACTCGAAGCCTACAATGAGCAGTTCTTC
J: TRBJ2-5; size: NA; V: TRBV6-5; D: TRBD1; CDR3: CASSENRGPQETQYF; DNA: TGTGCCAGCAGCGAAAACAGGGGGCCCCAAGAGACCCAGTACTTC
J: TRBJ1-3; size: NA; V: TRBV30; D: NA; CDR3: CAWSFGRHSGNTIYF; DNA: TGTGCCTGGAGTTTTGGCAGGCACTCTGGAAACACCATATATTTT
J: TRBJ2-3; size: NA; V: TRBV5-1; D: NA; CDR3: CASSQGLWTDTQYF; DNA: TGCGCCAGCAGCCAGGGGCTTTGGACAGATACGCAGTATTTT
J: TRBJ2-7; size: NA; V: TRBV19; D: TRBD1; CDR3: CASSLRQGPSYEQYF; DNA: TGTGCCAGTAGTCTCCGACAGGGCCCCTCCTACGAGCAGTACTTC
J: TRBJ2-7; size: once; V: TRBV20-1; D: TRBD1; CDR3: CSGQGDDEQYF; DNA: TGCAGTGGACAGGGTGACGACGAGCAGTACTTC
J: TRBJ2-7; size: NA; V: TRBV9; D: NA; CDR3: CASSVDGRSGEQYF; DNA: TGTGCCAGCAGCGTAGACGGAAGGTCGGGCGAGCAGTACTTC
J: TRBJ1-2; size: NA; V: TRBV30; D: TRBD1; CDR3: CAGQGVAGGYTF; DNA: TGTGCGGGACAGGGGGTAGCTGGTGGCTACACCTTC
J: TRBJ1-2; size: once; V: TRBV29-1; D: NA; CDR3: CSVKPGWSDYGYTF; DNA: TGCAGCGTGAAACCCGGCTGGAGCGACTATGGCTACACCTTC
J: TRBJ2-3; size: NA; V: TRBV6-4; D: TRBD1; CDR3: CASKQGELTDTQYF; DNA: TGTGCCAGTAAACAGGGGGAGCTCACAGATACGCAGTATTTT
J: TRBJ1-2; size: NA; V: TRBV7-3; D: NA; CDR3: CASSPQDRVYGYTF; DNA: TGTGCCAGCAGCCCACAGGACAGAGTCTATGGCTACACCTTC
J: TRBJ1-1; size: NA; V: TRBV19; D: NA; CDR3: CASNRENLENTEAFF; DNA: TGTGCCAGTAACAGGGAGAACCTTGAGAACACTGAAGCTTTCTTT
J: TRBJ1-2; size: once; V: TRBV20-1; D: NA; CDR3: CRPNERGGYTF; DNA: TGCAGGCCGAACGAACGGGGTGGCTACACCTTC
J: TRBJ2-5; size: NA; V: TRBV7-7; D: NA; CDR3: CASSLGTGSGAQYF; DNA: TGTGCTAGCAGCTTAGGAACGGGTTCCGGGGCCCAGTACTTC
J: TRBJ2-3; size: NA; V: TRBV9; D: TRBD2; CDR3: CASSSGGPGRDTQYF; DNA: TGTGCCAGCAGCTCGGGGGGGCCTGGAAGAGATACGCAGTATTTT
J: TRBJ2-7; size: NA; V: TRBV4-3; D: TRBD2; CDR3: CASSHDSIPGGSEQYF; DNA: TGCGCCAGCAGCCATGACTCAATACCGGGAGGCAGCGAGCAGTACTTC
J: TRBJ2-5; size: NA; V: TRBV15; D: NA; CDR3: CATSREVTTQETQYF; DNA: TGTGCCACCAGCAGAGAGGTAACTACCCAAGAGACCCAGTACTTC